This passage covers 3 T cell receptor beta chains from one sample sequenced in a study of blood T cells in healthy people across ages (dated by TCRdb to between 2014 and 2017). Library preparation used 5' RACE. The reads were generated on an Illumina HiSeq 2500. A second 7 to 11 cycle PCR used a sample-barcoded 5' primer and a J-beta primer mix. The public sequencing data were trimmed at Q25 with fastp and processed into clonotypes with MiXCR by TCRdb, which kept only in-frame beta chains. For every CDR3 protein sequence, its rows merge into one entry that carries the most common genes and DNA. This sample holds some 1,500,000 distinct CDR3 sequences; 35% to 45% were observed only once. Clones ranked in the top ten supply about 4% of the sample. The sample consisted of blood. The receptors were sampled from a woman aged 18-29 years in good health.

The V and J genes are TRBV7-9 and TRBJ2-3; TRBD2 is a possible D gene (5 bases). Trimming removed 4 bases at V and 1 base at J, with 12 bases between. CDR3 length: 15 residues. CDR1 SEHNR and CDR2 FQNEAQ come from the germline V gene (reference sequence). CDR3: CASSYNGKGTDTQYF. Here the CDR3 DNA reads TGTGCCAGCAGCTATAACGGGAAAGGCACAGATACGCAGTATTTT.

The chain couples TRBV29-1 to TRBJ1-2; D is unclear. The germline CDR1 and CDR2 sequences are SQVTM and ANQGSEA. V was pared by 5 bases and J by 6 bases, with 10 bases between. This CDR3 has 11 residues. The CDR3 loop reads CSVRRSDGYTF. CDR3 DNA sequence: TGCAGCGTTCGGAGATCGGATGGCTACACCTTC.

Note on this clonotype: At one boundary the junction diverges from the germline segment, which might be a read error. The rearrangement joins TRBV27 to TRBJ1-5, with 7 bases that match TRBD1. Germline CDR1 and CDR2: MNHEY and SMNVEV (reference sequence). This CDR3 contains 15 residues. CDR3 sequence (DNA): TGTGCCACCAGTTCCCTGACAGGGTCGGGTCAGCCCCAGCATTTT. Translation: CATSSLTGSGQPQHF.